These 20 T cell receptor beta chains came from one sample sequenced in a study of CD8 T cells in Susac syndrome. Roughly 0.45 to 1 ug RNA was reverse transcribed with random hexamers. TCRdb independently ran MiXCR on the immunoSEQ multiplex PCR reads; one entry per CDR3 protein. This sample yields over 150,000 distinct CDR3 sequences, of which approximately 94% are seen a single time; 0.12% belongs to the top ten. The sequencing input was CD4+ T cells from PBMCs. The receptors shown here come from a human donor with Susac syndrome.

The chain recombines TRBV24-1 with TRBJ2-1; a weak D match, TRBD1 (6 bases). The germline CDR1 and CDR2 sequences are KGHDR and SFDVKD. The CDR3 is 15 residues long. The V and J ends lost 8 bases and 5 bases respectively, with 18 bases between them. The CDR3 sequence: CATNWGLSLDNEQFF. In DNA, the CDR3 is TGTGCCACCAATTGGGGGCTATCCCTTGACAATGAGCAGTTCTTC.

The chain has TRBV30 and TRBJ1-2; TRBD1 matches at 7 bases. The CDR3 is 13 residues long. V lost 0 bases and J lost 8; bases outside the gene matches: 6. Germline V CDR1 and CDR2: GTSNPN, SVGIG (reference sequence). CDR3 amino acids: CAWSVGGGGGYTF. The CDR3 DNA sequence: TGTGCCTGGAGTGTAGGGGGCGGGGGGGGCTACACCTTC.

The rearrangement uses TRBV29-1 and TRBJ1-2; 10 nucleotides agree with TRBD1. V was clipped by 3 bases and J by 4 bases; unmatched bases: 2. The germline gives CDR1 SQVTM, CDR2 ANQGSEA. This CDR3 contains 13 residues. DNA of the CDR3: TGCAGCGTTGAGGGGACAGGGGCCTATGGCTACACCTTC. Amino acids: CSVEGTGAYGYTF.

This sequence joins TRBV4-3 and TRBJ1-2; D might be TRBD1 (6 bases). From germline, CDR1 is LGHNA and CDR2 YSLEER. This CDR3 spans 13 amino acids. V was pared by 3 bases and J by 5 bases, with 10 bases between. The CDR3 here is CASSQYRDYGYTF. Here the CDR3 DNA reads TGCGCCAGCAGCCAGTACAGGGATTATGGCTACACCTTC.

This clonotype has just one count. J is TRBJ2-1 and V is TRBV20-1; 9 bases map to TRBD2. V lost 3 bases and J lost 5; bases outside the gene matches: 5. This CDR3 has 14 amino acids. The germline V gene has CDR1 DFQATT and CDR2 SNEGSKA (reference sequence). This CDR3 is CSARGGGVNNEQFF. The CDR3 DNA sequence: TGCAGTGCTAGGGGCGGGGGGGTGAACAATGAGCAGTTCTTC.

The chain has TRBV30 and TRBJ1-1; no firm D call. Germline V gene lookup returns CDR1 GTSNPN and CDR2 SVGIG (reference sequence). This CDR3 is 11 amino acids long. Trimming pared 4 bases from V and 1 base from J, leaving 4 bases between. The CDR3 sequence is CAWTRNTEAFF. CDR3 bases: TGTGCCTGGACAAGGAACACTGAAGCTTTCTTT. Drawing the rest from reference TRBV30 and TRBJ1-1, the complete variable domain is SQTIHQWPATLVQPVGSPLSLECTVEGTSNPNLYWYRQAAGRGLQLLFYSVGIGQISSEVPQNLSASRPQDRQFILSSKKLLLSDSGFYLCAWTRNTEAFFGQGTRLTVV.

CDR3 DNA: TGTGCCACCATAAGGGAGGGTATCGTAGCCAAAAACATTCAGTACTTC. The encoded protein is CATIREGIVAKNIQYF. The rearrangement links TRBV24-1 to TRBJ2-4; the match to TRBD2 covers 7 bases. Trimming took 8 bases from V and 0 from J; bases not matched to a gene: 9. The CDR3 contains 16 residues. Looked up from germline, CDR1 is KGHDR and CDR2 is SFDVKD.

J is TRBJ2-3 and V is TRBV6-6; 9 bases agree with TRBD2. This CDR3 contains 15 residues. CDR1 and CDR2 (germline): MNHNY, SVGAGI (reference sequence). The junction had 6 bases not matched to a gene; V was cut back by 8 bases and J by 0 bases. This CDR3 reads CASWSGTSSTDTQYF. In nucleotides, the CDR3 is TGTGCCAGCTGGAGCGGGACTAGCAGCACAGATACGCAGTATTTT.

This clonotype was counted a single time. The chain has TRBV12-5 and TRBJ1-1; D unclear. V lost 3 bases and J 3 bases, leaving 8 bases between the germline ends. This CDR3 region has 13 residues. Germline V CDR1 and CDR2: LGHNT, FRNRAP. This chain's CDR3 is CASGFGPDTEAFF. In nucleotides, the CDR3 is TGTGCTAGTGGTTTTGGGCCCGACACTGAAGCTTTCTTT.

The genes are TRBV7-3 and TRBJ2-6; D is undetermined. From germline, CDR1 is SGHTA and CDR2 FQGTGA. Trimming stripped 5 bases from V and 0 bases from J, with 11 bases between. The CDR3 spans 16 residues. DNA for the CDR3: TGTGCCAGCAGCCTGGGCCCCTTCTCTGGGGCCAACGTCCTGACTTTC. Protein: CASSLGPFSGANVLTF.

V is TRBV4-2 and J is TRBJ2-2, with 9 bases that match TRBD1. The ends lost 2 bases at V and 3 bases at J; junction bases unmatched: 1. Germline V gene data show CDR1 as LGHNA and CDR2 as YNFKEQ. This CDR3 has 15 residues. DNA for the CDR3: TGTGCCAGCAGCCAAACAGGGGGCGACACCGGGGAGCTGTTTTTT. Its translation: CASSQTGGDTGELFF.

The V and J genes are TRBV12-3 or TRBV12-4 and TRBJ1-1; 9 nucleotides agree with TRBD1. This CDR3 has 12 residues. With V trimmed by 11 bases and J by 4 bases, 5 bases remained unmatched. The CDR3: CADGTGSTEAFF. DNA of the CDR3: TGTGCCGACGGGACAGGGAGCACTGAAGCTTTCTTT.

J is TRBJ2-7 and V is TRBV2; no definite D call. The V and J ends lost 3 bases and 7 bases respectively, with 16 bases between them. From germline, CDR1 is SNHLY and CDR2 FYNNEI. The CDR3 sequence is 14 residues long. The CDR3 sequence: CASSDADGRREQYF. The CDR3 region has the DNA TGTGCCAGCAGTGACGCGGACGGGCGTAGGGAGCAGTACTTC.

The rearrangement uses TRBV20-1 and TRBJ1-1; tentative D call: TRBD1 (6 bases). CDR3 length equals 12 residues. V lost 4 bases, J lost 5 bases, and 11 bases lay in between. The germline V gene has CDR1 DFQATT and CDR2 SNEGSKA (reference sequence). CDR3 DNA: TGCAGTGCTATACAGGGAAGGACTGAAGCTTTCTTT. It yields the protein CSAIQGRTEAFF.

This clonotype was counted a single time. CDR3 nucleotides: TGTGCCAGCAGTCTACAGTTATCTGGCTACACCTTC. It is translated as CASSLQLSGYTF. The rearrangement links TRBV12-3 or TRBV12-4 to TRBJ1-2; D is unclear. This CDR3 comprises 12 residues. V was clipped by 5 bases and J by 7 bases, with 11 bases between them.

The CDR3 DNA sequence: TGCGCCAGCAGCCTGGATTGGACTAGCGGGGAGACCCAGTACTTC. Translating it yields CASSLDWTSGETQYF. The rearrangement joins TRBV4-3 to TRBJ2-5; 11 bases agree with TRBD2. In germline, CDR1 is LGHNA, CDR2 YSLEER. The CDR3 sequence is 15 residues long. Trimming removed 4 bases from V and 5 bases from J; junction bases left unmatched: 6.

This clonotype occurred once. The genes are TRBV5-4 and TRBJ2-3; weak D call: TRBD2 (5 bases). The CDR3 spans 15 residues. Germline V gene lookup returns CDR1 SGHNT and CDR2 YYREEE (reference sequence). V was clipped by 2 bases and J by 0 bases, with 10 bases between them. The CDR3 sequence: CASSFSGVSTDTQYF. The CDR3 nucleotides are TGTGCCAGCAGCTTCTCCGGGGTTAGCACAGATACGCAGTATTTT. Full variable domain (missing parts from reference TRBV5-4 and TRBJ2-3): ETGVTQSPTHLIKTRGQQVTLRCSSQSGHNTVSWYQQALGQGPQFIFQYYREEENGRGNFPPRFSGLQFPNYSSELNVNALELDDSALYLCASSFSGVSTDTQYFGPGTRLTVL.

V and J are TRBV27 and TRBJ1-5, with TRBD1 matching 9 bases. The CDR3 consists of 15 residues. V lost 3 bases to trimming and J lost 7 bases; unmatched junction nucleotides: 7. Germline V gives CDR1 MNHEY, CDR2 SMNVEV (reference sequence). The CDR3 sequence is CASSFSGTGIQPQHF. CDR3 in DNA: TGTGCCAGCAGTTTCTCCGGGACAGGGATACAGCCCCAGCATTTT.

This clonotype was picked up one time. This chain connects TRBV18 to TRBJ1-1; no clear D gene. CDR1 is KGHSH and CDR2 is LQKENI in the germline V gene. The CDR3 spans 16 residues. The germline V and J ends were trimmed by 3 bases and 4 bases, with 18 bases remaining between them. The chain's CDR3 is CASSPLGDFGGTEAFF. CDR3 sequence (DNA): TGTGCCAGCTCACCCCTCGGTGATTTCGGCGGCACTGAAGCTTTCTTT. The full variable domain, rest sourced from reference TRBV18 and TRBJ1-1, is NAGVMQNPRHLVRRRGQEARLRCSPMKGHSHVYWYRQLPEEGLKFMVYLQKENIIDESGMPKERFSAEFPKEGPSILRIQQVVRGDSAAYFCASSPLGDFGGTEAFFGQGTRLTVV.

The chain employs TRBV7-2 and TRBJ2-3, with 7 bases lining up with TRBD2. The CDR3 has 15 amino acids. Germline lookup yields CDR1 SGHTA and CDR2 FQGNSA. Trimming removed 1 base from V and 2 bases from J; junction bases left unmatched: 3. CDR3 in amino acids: CASSLDGRYTDTQYF. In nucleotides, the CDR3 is TGTGCCAGCAGCTTAGACGGGAGGTACACAGATACGCAGTATTTT. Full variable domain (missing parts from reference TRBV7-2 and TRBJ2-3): GAGVSQSPSNKVTEKGKDVELRCDPISGHTALYWYRQSLGQGLEFLIYFQGNSAPDKSGLPSDRFSAERTGGSVSTLTIQRTQQEDSAVYLCASSLDGRYTDTQYFGPGTRLTVL.